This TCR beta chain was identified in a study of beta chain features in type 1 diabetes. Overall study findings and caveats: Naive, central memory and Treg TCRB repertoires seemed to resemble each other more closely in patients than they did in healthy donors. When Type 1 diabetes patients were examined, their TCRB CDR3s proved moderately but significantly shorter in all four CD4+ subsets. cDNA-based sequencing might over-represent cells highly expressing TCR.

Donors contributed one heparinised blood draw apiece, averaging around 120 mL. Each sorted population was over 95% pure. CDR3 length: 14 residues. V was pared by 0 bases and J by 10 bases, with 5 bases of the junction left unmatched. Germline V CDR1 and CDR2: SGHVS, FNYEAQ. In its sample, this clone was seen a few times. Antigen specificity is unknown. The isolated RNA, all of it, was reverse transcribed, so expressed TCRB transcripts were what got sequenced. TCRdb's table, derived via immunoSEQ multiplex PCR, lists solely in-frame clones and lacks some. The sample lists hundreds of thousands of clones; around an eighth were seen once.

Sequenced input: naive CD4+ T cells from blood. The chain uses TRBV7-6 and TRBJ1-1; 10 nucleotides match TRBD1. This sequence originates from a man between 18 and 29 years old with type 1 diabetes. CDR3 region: CASSLATGGGGAFF. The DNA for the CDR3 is TGTGCCAGCAGCTTAGCGACAGGGGGCGGTGGAGCTTTCTTT.